Following are 32 T cell receptor beta chains from one sample sequenced in a study of cytomegalovirus exposure and HLA in healthy donors (dated 2017 in TCRdb). The method was the immunoSEQ multiplex PCR assay. For the multiplex PCR, a mixture combining 60 forward primers for TCR Vbeta segments and 13 reverse primers for TCR Jbeta segments was used. TCRdb limited this immuneACCESS table to in-frame rearrangements with V and J called. A share of clones is missing; checked studies link under half to unresolved V genes, and the rest is unexplained. The sample records some 110,000 clones, roughly 73% of which are singletons. Clones ranked in the top ten supply 0.85% to 0.9% of the sample. Sequenced: PBMCs. The origin of the receptors is a woman in her 30s in good health and CMV-seronegative.

The chain's CDR3 is CASSSGATESYGYTF. Written as DNA, the CDR3 is TGCGCCAGCAGCTCAGGGGCGACGGAAAGCTATGGCTACACCTTC. The chain recombines TRBV5-1 with TRBJ1-2, with D perhaps TRBD1 (6 bases). This CDR3 comprises 15 residues. The V end was cut by 3 bases, the J end by 4 bases, with 16 bases between. From germline, CDR1 is SGHRS and CDR2 YFSETQ.

As regards this clone: Other nucleotide sequences from this sample produce the same CDR3. The chain has TRBV30 and TRBJ1-5, with D uncertain. Looked up from germline, CDR1 is GTSNPN and CDR2 is SVGIG (reference sequence). The CDR3 totals 13 residues. V lost 0 bases, J lost 2 bases, and 5 bases lay in between. CDR3 region: CAWSVTGNQPQHF. The CDR3 DNA reads as TGTGCCTGGAGTGTAACGGGCAATCAGCCCCAGCATTTT.

This clone was observed a few times. This rearrangement joins TRBV14 to TRBJ1-6, with D hard to call. The CDR3 runs to 14 residues. Between the trimmed V and J ends, which lost 0 bases and 9 bases, there was a span of 9 bases. The germline gives CDR1 SGHDN, CDR2 FVKESK. The CDR3 here is CASSQDPPGSPLHF. CDR3 sequence (DNA): TGTGCCAGCAGCCAAGATCCGCCCGGTTCACCCCTCCACTTT.

The V call is TRBV6-1, the J call TRBJ2-7, with 8 bases identical to TRBD1. CDR3 size: 13 residues. CDR1 is MNHNS, CDR2 SASEGT, per germline. J gave up 4 bases and V 5 bases, and 4 bases lay outside the gene matches. The CDR3 DNA reads TGTGCCAGCAGTCGGACAGGGACTTACGAGCAGTACTTC. It encodes CASSRTGTYEQYF.

This clone has a handful of counts. The J gene is TRBJ1-1, the V gene TRBV6-1, with a weak D call TRBD1 (5 bases). V was trimmed by 4 bases and J by 3 bases, leaving 9 bases between them. The CDR3 extends over 13 amino acids. Germline CDR1 reads MNHNS; CDR2 reads SASEGT. The CDR3 DNA sequence: TGTGCCAGCAGTGCCAGACAGTACACTGAAGCTTTCTTT. Its translation is CASSARQYTEAFF.

The chain has TRBV6-5 and TRBJ1-1, with TRBD1 matching over 7 bases. Germline lookup yields CDR1 MNHEY and CDR2 SVGAGI. CDR3 length: 14 amino acids. Losses at the gene ends were 6 bases for V and 0 bases for J; bases not matched to a gene: 4. The CDR3 nucleotides read TGTGCCAGCAGGAAGACAGGGATGAACACTGAAGCTTTCTTT. Translation gives CASRKTGMNTEAFF.

Only a few counts were recorded for this clone. The rearrangement joins TRBV11-3 to TRBJ1-3; D is undetermined. Trimming cost V 1 base and J 4 bases, with 14 bases left between them. CDR1 SGHNT and CDR2 YENEEA come from the germline V gene. CDR3 length: 16 residues. The CDR3 here is CASSLGGPRRGNTIYF. CDR3 DNA sequence: TGTGCCAGCAGCTTAGGAGGCCCAAGACGAGGAAACACCATATATTTT.

V gene TRBV5-1 combines with J gene TRBJ2-1; 9 bases line up with TRBD1. The CDR3 length is 15 residues. V gave up 0 bases and J gave up 8 bases; unmatched junction bases: 6. Germline CDR1 reads SGHRS; CDR2 reads YFSETQ. CDR3 nucleotides: TGCGCCAGCAGCTTGGTACAGGGGGCACGGTATGAGCAGTTCTTC. Protein product: CASSLVQGARYEQFF.

This clone was seen a few times. The rearrangement links TRBV2 to TRBJ1-1; D is unresolved. The V and J ends lost 3 bases and 5 bases respectively, with 13 bases between them. Germline-derived CDR1 and CDR2 are SNHLY and FYNNEI. CDR3 length equals 14 residues. Written as DNA, the CDR3 is TGTGCCAGCAGTGAGTCGCAGGTTAGGACTGAAGCTTTCTTT. Translation: CASSESQVRTEAFF. Using reference TRBV2 and TRBJ1-1 for the parts outside the CDR3, the full variable domain is EPEVTQTPSHQVTQMGQEVILRCVPISNHLYFYWYRQILGQKVEFLVSFYNNEISEKSEIFDDQFSVERPDGSNFTLKIRSTKLEDSAMYFCASSESQVRTEAFFGQGTRLTVV.

The chain links TRBV4-1 to TRBJ2-5; tentative D call: TRBD1 (6 bases). This CDR3 spans 14 amino acids. Germline CDR1 reads MGHRA; CDR2 reads YSYEKL. V was pared by 0 bases and J by 1 base, with 6 bases between. This chain's CDR3 is CASSQDRGQETQYF. In DNA form, the CDR3 reads TGCGCCAGCAGCCAAGACAGGGGCCAAGAGACCCAGTACTTC.

A single count supports this clone. The chain has TRBV29-1 and TRBJ2-2; D might be TRBD1 (6 bases). Trimming shortened V by 4 bases and J by 10 bases, and 7 bases separated the two germline ends. CDR3 size: 10 residues. Germline lookup yields CDR1 SQVTM and CDR2 ANQGSEA. The CDR3 DNA reads TGCAGCGTTGGGGGGCCGGAGCTGTTTTTT. Amino acid sequence: CSVGGPELFF.

The chain has TRBV6-5 and TRBJ1-2, with D uncertain. This CDR3 is built from 14 residues. V was shortened by 5 bases and J by 4 bases, with 14 bases between the two germline ends. Per germline, CDR1 MNHEY and CDR2 SVGAGI. The CDR3 DNA reads TGTGCCAGCAGTAGGCAGCTTCGAGGCTATGGCTACACCTTC. Protein product: CASSRQLRGYGYTF.

This CDR3 reads CASSPLLDRGTEAFF. In DNA form, the CDR3 reads TGTGCCAGCAGCCCCCTGTTGGACAGGGGCACTGAAGCTTTCTTT. The chain combines TRBV7-9 with TRBJ1-1, with 9 bases matching TRBD1. V shed 5 bases and J 4 bases; nucleotides not matched to a gene: 8. Germline V gene data show CDR1 as SEHNR and CDR2 as FQNEAQ (reference sequence). The CDR3 contains 15 residues.

There are a few counts of this clone. A read error may produce the germline difference seen at one junction end. V usage is TRBV6-5 and J usage is TRBJ1-1; no reliable D call. CDR1 is MNHEY, CDR2 SVGAGI, per germline. The CDR3 totals 11 residues. The CDR3 protein is CASGSSKSGIF. In DNA form, the CDR3 reads TGTGCCAGCGGGTCCAGTAAATCGGGGATCTTT.

This rearrangement joins TRBV6-5 to TRBJ2-3; D possibly corresponds to TRBD1 (6 bases). Germline assignment: CDR1 MNHEY and CDR2 SVGAGI. V was clipped by 2 bases and J by 1 base, with 13 bases between them. This CDR3 is built from 16 residues. Here the CDR3 reads CASSYDRSMGTDTQYF. In DNA form, the CDR3 reads TGTGCCAGCAGTTACGACAGGTCGATGGGCACAGATACGCAGTATTTT.

The chain couples TRBV28 to TRBJ1-2; 7 bases match TRBD1. V lost 3 bases to trimming and J lost 8 bases; unmatched junction nucleotides: 6. Germline loops: CDR1 MDHEN, CDR2 SYDVKM. The CDR3 has 13 amino acids. This chain's CDR3 is CASSFPQGRGYTF. CDR3 nucleotides: TGTGCCAGCAGTTTCCCACAGGGGAGAGGCTACACCTTC.

The chain employs TRBV5-5 and TRBJ1-1; weak D call: TRBD1 (5 bases). This CDR3 has 16 residues. Germline values: CDR1 SGHKS, CDR2 YYEKEE (reference sequence). V was pared by 4 bases and J by 0 bases, with 16 bases between. This CDR3 reads CASSLGGVRVNTEAFF. CDR3 bases: TGTGCCAGCAGCCTGGGGGGGGTACGAGTGAACACTGAAGCTTTCTTT.

The genes are TRBV7-3 and TRBJ2-6; possible D gene TRBD2, 5 bases. The CDR3 contains 16 residues. V dropped 4 bases and J dropped 0 bases, with 10 bases sitting between them. From germline, CDR1 is SGHTA and CDR2 FQGTGA. CDR3 sequence (DNA): TGTGCCAGCAGCTCAGGTGGAGGCTCTGGGGCCAACGTCCTGACTTTC. As protein: CASSSGGGSGANVLTF. Based on the CDR3 plus reference TRBV7-3 and TRBJ2-6, the full variable domain is GAGVSQTPSNKVTEKGKYVELRCDPISGHTALYWYRQSLGQGPEFLIYFQGTGAADDSGLPNDRFFAVRPEGSVSTLKIQRTERGDSAVYLCASSSGGGSGANVLTFGAGSRLTVL.

This rearrangement joins TRBV27 to TRBJ1-2; 7 bases are shared with TRBD1. This CDR3 comprises 14 residues. Germline V gene sequence: CDR1 MNHEY, CDR2 SMNVEV (reference sequence). The V and J ends lost 10 bases and 3 bases, in that order; junction bases with no gene match: 11. DNA of the CDR3: TGTGCCACCAGACAGGGATTGTCCTACTATGGCTACACCTTC. It translates to CATRQGLSYYGYTF.

A single count supports this clone. This chain links TRBV5-5 with TRBJ1-3, with 10 positions matching TRBD1. From germline, CDR1 is SGHKS and CDR2 YYEKEE (reference sequence). V dropped 3 bases and J dropped 2; count of bases not matched to a gene: 5. The CDR3 covers 16 residues. The CDR3 DNA sequence: TGTGCCAGCAGCTGGTCGACAGGGGGCGCTGGAAACACCATATATTTT. This encodes CASSWSTGGAGNTIYF.

V and J are TRBV27 and TRBJ2-5; D gene ambiguous. The germline V gene encodes CDR1 MNHEY and CDR2 SMNVEV (reference sequence). Trimming removed 0 bases at V and 2 bases at J, with 10 bases between. This CDR3 has 15 amino acids. In nucleotides, the CDR3 is TGTGCCAGCAGTTTATCGAGGCAGCAGCAAGAGACCCAGTACTTC. Translating it yields CASSLSRQQQETQYF.

V is TRBV5-1 and J is TRBJ1-6; no definite D call. The V end was cut by 2 bases, the J end by 6 bases, with 12 bases between. The CDR3 spans 15 residues. Germline CDR1 reads SGHRS; CDR2 reads YFSETQ. The CDR3 region is CASSLALPGNSPLHF. The CDR3 DNA sequence: TGCGCCAGCAGCTTAGCCCTCCCGGGTAATTCACCCCTCCACTTT.

A word on this clone: A much larger clone differs from this one at a single base, so this may be a read error. The DNA for the CDR3 is TGTGCCAGCACCCGGACAGCGAACACTGAAGCTTTCTTT. It translates to CASTRTANTEAFF. This chain uses TRBV7-6 with TRBJ1-1, with D possibly being TRBD1 (6 bases). The CDR3 consists of 13 residues. Germline V gene data show CDR1 as SGHVS and CDR2 as FNYEAQ. V lost 7 bases to trimming and J lost 1 base, with 10 bases between them.

The chain joins TRBV4-3 to TRBJ2-3; 8 bases align to TRBD2. The CDR3 sequence is 17 residues long. Looked up from germline, CDR1 is LGHNA and CDR2 is YSLEER. V shed 1 base, J shed 4 bases, and the junction held 10 bases outside the gene matches. The CDR3 spells CASSQGFTGGRADTQYF. CDR3 in DNA: TGCGCCAGCAGCCAAGGATTTACGGGGGGGAGAGCAGATACGCAGTATTTT.

The sample holds a few counts of this clone. The chain joins TRBV7-8 to TRBJ2-3; D not resolved. In germline, CDR1 is SGHVS, CDR2 FQNEAQ. The CDR3 spans 13 residues. The ends were cut back, 4 bases at V and 5 bases at J, with 10 bases in the middle. The CDR3 bases are TGTGCCAGCAGCTCCTATCATCGAGATACGCAGTATTTT. This codes for CASSSYHRDTQYF.

The chain carries TRBV19 and TRBJ2-1; D is unresolved. Germline lookup yields CDR1 LNHDA and CDR2 SQIVND (reference sequence). The CDR3 is 13 amino acids. Trimming left V 4 bases short and J 2 bases short, with 6 bases between. In DNA, the CDR3 is TGTGCCAGTAGTAGCGGAACCTACAATGAGCAGTTCTTC. Its translation: CASSSGTYNEQFF.

The chain joins TRBV6-5 to TRBJ1-2, with a possible D match to TRBD1 (5 bases). The CDR3 loop spans 13 amino acids. Deletions cut 5 bases from V and 5 bases from J, with 12 bases between. Germline V gene lookup returns CDR1 MNHEY and CDR2 SVGAGI. This CDR3 reads CASSEWGGYGYTF. CDR3 nucleotides: TGTGCCAGCAGTGAATGGGGGGGGTATGGCTACACCTTC.

The CDR3 sequence is CASSWGQGGEKLFF. The DNA for the CDR3 is TGCGCCAGCAGCTGGGGACAGGGAGGTGAAAAACTGTTTTTT. The chain employs TRBV5-1 and TRBJ1-4, with 9 bases identical to TRBD1. Germline CDR1 SGHRS, CDR2 YFSETQ. This CDR3 is 14 amino acids long. V gave up 3 bases and J gave up 7 bases; unmatched junction bases: 4.

This clone was found a few times. The chain links TRBV4-2 to TRBJ2-6, with 9 bases lining up with TRBD1. V lost 0 bases and J lost 4; bases outside the gene matches: 7. This CDR3 spans 18 amino acids. In germline, CDR1 is LGHNA, CDR2 YNFKEQ. The CDR3 here is CASSQDGTGKPGANVLTF. DNA for the CDR3: TGTGCCAGCAGCCAAGATGGGACAGGGAAACCCGGGGCCAACGTCCTGACTTTC.

The chain recombines TRBV7-3 with TRBJ2-1, with 11 bases lining up with TRBD2. Germline CDR1 is SGHTA and CDR2 is FQGTGA. The CDR3 loop spans 14 amino acids. J lost 5 bases, V lost 3 bases, and 0 bases had no gene match. The CDR3 loop reads CASSFSGGDNEQFF. The CDR3, as DNA: TGTGCCAGCAGCTTTAGCGGGGGGGACAATGAGCAGTTCTTC.

The chain has TRBV27 and TRBJ1-1; 10 nucleotides match TRBD1. Germline V gives CDR1 MNHEY, CDR2 SMNVEV (reference sequence). Germline trimming cut 3 bases from V and 6 bases from J; bases unmatched to any gene: 7. The CDR3 is 15 residues long. The CDR3 loop reads CASSFLTGGYSEAFF. For the CDR3, the DNA is TGTGCCAGCAGTTTCCTGACAGGGGGCTATTCTGAAGCTTTCTTT.

This clone came up once. The genes are TRBV6-5 and TRBJ2-7, with TRBD1 identical over 7 bases. The CDR3 sequence is 14 residues long. Germline loops: CDR1 MNHEY, CDR2 SVGAGI. The trim removed 4 bases at V and 3 bases at J, leaving 6 bases unmatched. This CDR3 reads CASSSRDRLYEQYF. As DNA, the CDR3 is TGTGCCAGCAGTTCCCGGGACAGACTCTACGAGCAGTACTTC.